This TCR beta chain appears in the sequencing data of a study of blood T cell repertoires in COVID-19. Per germline, CDR1 SGHRS and CDR2 YFSETQ. The CDR3 has 16 amino acids. Trimming removed 4 bases from V and 4 bases from J; junction bases left unmatched: 10. This clone is a singleton in its sample. This table comes from immunoSEQ multiplex PCR, and its TCRdb copy is limited to in-frame clones, with some not included. The table shows about 160,000 clones, with 85% occurring only once. Sequenced input: peripheral blood. The receptor comes from a human donor with acute or convalescent COVID-19. The donor label of this sample is uncertain. The chain links TRBV5-1 to TRBJ2-1, with 8 bases identical to TRBD2. The DNA of the CDR3 is TGCGCCAGCAGCGGGGGAGGAAGCGGGGGTTACAATGAGCAGTTCTTC. Its translation is CASSGGGSGGYNEQFF.